These 30 T cell receptor beta chains were all obtained from the same sample, sequenced in a study of memory CD4+ T cells and cytomegalovirus serostatus. The assay was immunoSEQ multiplex PCR, and TCRdb's table has in-frame clones only and misses some. The sample includes 80,000 to 100,000 clones, 80% of them seen just once. The sort gate was single viable CD3+CD4+CD8-CD45RO+ cells for memory CD4+ T cells. Sequenced sample: memory CD4+ T cells from blood. The receptors come from an adult in good health and CMV-seropositive.

This rearrangement joins TRBV6-5 to TRBJ2-6; D possibly corresponds to TRBD1 (5 bases). There are 15 residues in the CDR3. Germline-derived CDR1 and CDR2 are MNHEY and SVGAGI. V lost 7 bases to trimming and J lost 0 bases, with 10 bases between them. CDR3: CASKEDSSGANVLTF. CDR3 DNA: TGTGCCAGCAAGGAAGACAGCTCTGGGGCCAACGTCCTGACTTTC.

The rearrangement uses TRBV5-1 and TRBJ2-7; D may match TRBD1 or TRBD2 (6 bases each). Germline assignment: CDR1 SGHRS and CDR2 YFSETQ. V lost 4 bases and J 2 bases, leaving 13 bases between the germline ends. The CDR3 is 14 residues long. The CDR3 protein is CASSGGGGPYEQYF. The CDR3 DNA reads TGCGCCAGCAGCGGTGGAGGGGGGCCCTACGAGCAGTACTTC.

V is TRBV27 and J is TRBJ2-7, with TRBD1 matching over 7 bases. The V gene end was trimmed by 6 bases and the J gene end by 2 bases; junction bases not matched to a gene: 7. The CDR3 loop spans 14 amino acids. Looked up from germline, CDR1 is MNHEY and CDR2 is SMNVEV (reference sequence). CDR3 loop: CASSPGQPTYEQYF. As DNA, the CDR3 is TGTGCCAGCAGCCCGGGACAGCCAACCTACGAGCAGTACTTC.

Of note for this clone: The same CDR3 arises from other DNA sequences in this sample as well. V is TRBV5-1 and J is TRBJ2-5, with D hard to call. This CDR3 is 11 amino acids long. The germline V gene encodes CDR1 SGHRS and CDR2 YFSETQ. Trimming shortened V by 1 base and J by 4 bases, and 2 bases separated the two germline ends. CDR3 residues: CASSLTETQYF. CDR3 in DNA: TGCGCCAGCAGCTTGACAGAGACCCAGTACTTC. The full variable domain, rest sourced from reference TRBV5-1 and TRBJ2-5, is KAGVTQTPRYLIKTRGQQVTLSCSPISGHRSVSWYQQTPGQGLQFLFEYFSETQRNKGNFPGRFSGRQFSNSRSEMNVSTLELGDSALYLCASSLTETQYFGPGTRLLVL.

The rearrangement joins TRBV7-2 to TRBJ2-7; D uncertain. V gave up 5 bases and J gave up 5 bases, with 19 bases separating them. Germline loops: CDR1 SGHTA, CDR2 FQGNSA. The CDR3 contains 15 residues. The chain's CDR3 is CASSALGGFVDEQYF. The CDR3 bases are TGTGCCAGCAGCGCCCTCGGTGGTTTTGTGGACGAGCAGTACTTC.

The chain recombines TRBV15 with TRBJ1-1; the match to TRBD1 covers 10 bases. From germline, CDR1 is LNHNV and CDR2 YYDKDF (reference sequence). Trimming at V came to 6 bases and at J to 1 base, leaving 14 bases not matched to a gene. CDR3 length: 18 residues. This CDR3 is CATRNRDRGASRNTEAFF. In nucleotides, the CDR3 is TGTGCCACCAGGAACCGGGACAGGGGCGCAAGTCGGAACACTGAAGCTTTCTTT.

The V gene is TRBV28, the J gene TRBJ2-2; TRBD2 aligns across 8 bases. Germline values: CDR1 MDHEN, CDR2 SYDVKM. The CDR3 totals 13 residues. V gave up 6 bases and J gave up 4 bases; unmatched junction bases: 1. CDR3 nucleotide sequence: TGTGCCAGCAGGGCGGGGGGCACCGGGGAGCTGTTTTTT. It codes for CASRAGGTGELFF.

The chain joins TRBV28 to TRBJ1-2; TRBD1 agrees at 7 bases. V dropped 2 bases and J dropped 7; count of bases not matched to a gene: 25. The germline V gene encodes CDR1 MDHEN and CDR2 SYDVKM. CDR3 length: 20 residues. The CDR3: CASSLRRSLGTERSRGGYTF. The CDR3 region has the DNA TGTGCCAGCAGTTTAAGGCGGTCGTTGGGGACAGAAAGATCCCGGGGTGGCTACACCTTC.

The CDR3 loop is CASSNPGQFNQPQHF. The DNA of the CDR3 is TGTGCCAGTAGTAACCCGGGACAGTTCAATCAGCCCCAGCATTTT. J is TRBJ1-5 and V is TRBV19; TRBD1 matches at 7 bases. The ends lost 4 bases at V and 3 bases at J; junction bases unmatched: 6. The CDR3 length is 15 residues. Germline-derived CDR1 and CDR2 are LNHDA and SQIVND (reference sequence).

The table lists this clone with a few counts. The chain uses TRBV18 and TRBJ1-4; D is uncertain. Germline values: CDR1 KGHSH, CDR2 LQKENI. Trimming removed 1 base at V and 8 bases at J, with 14 bases between. The CDR3 has 15 residues. The CDR3 DNA reads as TGTGCCAGCTCACCACAGGCGGGGTCTGAAGAAAAACTGTTTTTT. It translates to CASSPQAGSEEKLFF. The full variable domain, its missing parts supplied by reference TRBV18 and TRBJ1-4, is NAGVMQNPRHLVRRRGQEARLRCSPMKGHSHVYWYRQLPEEGLKFMVYLQKENIIDESGMPKERFSAEFPKEGPSILRIQQVVRGDSAAYFCASSPQAGSEEKLFFGSGTQLSVL.

This chain links TRBV6-6 with TRBJ1-5, with D uncertain. V was trimmed by 5 bases and J by 3 bases, leaving 11 bases between them. Germline V gene lookup returns CDR1 MNHNY and CDR2 SVGAGI (reference sequence). CDR3 length equals 14 residues. The CDR3 coding sequence is TGTGCCAGCAGTCCCCGATTGTCCAATCAGCCCCAGCATTTT. Its protein product is CASSPRLSNQPQHF.

V gene TRBV28 combines with J gene TRBJ1-2, with D perhaps matching TRBD1 (6 bases). The germline gives CDR1 MDHEN, CDR2 SYDVKM. This CDR3 region has 13 residues. V lost 4 bases, J lost 2 bases, and 8 bases lay in between. The CDR3 is CASSYGQNYGYTF. CDR3 DNA sequence: TGTGCCAGCAGTTATGGACAGAACTATGGCTACACCTTC.

This clone has only one observation. The CDR3 DNA follows: TGCGCCAGCAGCCAAGATCGGTTGGGTAGCGACGAGCAGTACTTC. Protein sequence: CASSQDRLGSDEQYF. The rearrangement uses TRBV4-3 and TRBJ2-7, with TRBD2 as a possible D gene (5 bases). This CDR3 is 15 amino acids long. CDR1 is LGHNA and CDR2 is YSLEER in the germline V gene. Trimming removed 0 bases at V and 5 bases at J, with 14 bases between.

This clone was counted between two and nine times. The chain combines TRBV28 with TRBJ1-2; D call uncertain. This CDR3 has 13 amino acids. The V end was cut by 4 bases, the J end by 5 bases, with 11 bases between. Germline CDR1 and CDR2: MDHEN and SYDVKM. The CDR3 spells CASSSTRRYGYTF. In DNA, the CDR3 is TGTGCCAGCAGTTCAACCCGGCGGTATGGCTACACCTTC.

The CDR3 spells CASSLQNRDTIYF. The CDR3 DNA sequence: TGTGCCAGCAGCTTACAGAATCGAGACACCATATATTTT. V is TRBV7-9 and J is TRBJ1-3; no clear D gene. The CDR3 consists of 13 residues. Germline CDR1 is SEHNR and CDR2 is FQNEAQ (reference sequence). V lost 2 bases and J lost 8, with 10 bases in between.

This rearrangement joins TRBV5-4 to TRBJ2-1; TRBD1 matches 7 bases. J lost 3 bases, V lost 4 bases, and 4 bases had no gene match. This CDR3 region has 14 residues. Germline values: CDR1 SGHNT, CDR2 YYREEE (reference sequence). The chain's CDR3 is CASSRQGIYNEQFF. For the CDR3, the DNA is TGTGCCAGCAGCCGACAGGGTATCTACAATGAGCAGTTCTTC.

The V gene is TRBV2, the J gene TRBJ2-1; the match to TRBD2 covers 8 bases. V lost 5 bases to trimming and J lost 10 bases; unmatched junction nucleotides: 4. The CDR3 is 12 residues long. The germline gives CDR1 SNHLY, CDR2 FYNNEI. CDR3 region: CASSYIAGEQFF. The CDR3 region has the DNA TGTGCCAGCAGTTATATAGCGGGAGAGCAGTTCTTC. Full variable domain (remainder filled in from reference TRBV2 and TRBJ2-1): EPEVTQTPSHQVTQMGQEVILRCVPISNHLYFYWYRQILGQKVEFLVSFYNNEISEKSEIFDDQFSVERPDGSNFTLKIRSTKLEDSAMYFCASSYIAGEQFFGPGTRLTVL.

The genes are TRBV9 and TRBJ2-1; D is ambiguous. CDR1 and CDR2 from the germline V gene are SGDLS and YYNGEE. V shed 1 base and J shed 4 bases, with 6 bases lying between them. This CDR3 region has 13 residues. CDR3 region: CASSVTAYNEQFF. The CDR3 nucleotides read TGTGCCAGCAGCGTAACAGCTTACAATGAGCAGTTCTTC.

This chain connects TRBV11-2 to TRBJ2-5; perhaps D is TRBD1 or TRBD2 (5 bases each). The DNA matches TRBJ2-7 better at its end, which makes the J call doubtful. CDR3 length: 18 amino acids. Germline lookup yields CDR1 SGHAT and CDR2 FQNNGV. The CDR3 DNA reads TGTGCCAGCAGCCCCATCGGAAGGGGTCGGGGAAATCCCTACGAGCAGTACTTC. Encoded protein: CASSPIGRGRGNPYEQYF.

This clone has ten or more counts. This chain uses TRBV18 with TRBJ1-1; possibly TRBD1 for D (6 bases). Trimming took off 0 bases at V and 10 bases at J, with 12 bases between the two ends. The germline V gene encodes CDR1 KGHSH and CDR2 LQKENI. This CDR3 contains 13 residues. The CDR3 protein is CASSPPGGRIAFF. Here the CDR3 DNA reads TGTGCCAGCTCACCACCCGGGGGCCGTATAGCTTTCTTT.

J is TRBJ1-3 and V is TRBV6-5; D is undetermined. Germline V gives CDR1 MNHEY, CDR2 SVGAGI. The CDR3 contains 13 residues. V lost 7 bases to trimming and J lost 2 bases, with 9 bases between them. The CDR3 nucleotides are TGTGCCAGCACGTCCGCGACTGGAAACACCATATATTTT. Translating it yields CASTSATGNTIYF.

This sequence joins TRBV10-1 and TRBJ1-2; a weak D match, TRBD1 (5 bases). The ends were cut back, 0 bases at V and 8 bases at J, with 19 bases in the middle. From germline, CDR1 is WNHNN and CDR2 SYGVQD (reference sequence). The CDR3 is made up of 16 amino acids. The CDR3 DNA sequence: TGCGCCAGCAGTGAGTCGCTCGAGGGGATGTTGGAAGGCTACACCTTC. Its protein product is CASSESLEGMLEGYTF.

The chain joins TRBV7-2 to TRBJ1-2; 8 positions agree with TRBD1. Germline trimming cut 2 bases from V and 5 bases from J; bases unmatched to any gene: 7. The germline gives CDR1 SGHTA, CDR2 FQGNSA. The CDR3 is made up of 15 amino acids. CDR3 DNA sequence: TGTGCCAGCAGCTTAAACCTCAGGGGGCCATATGGCTACACCTTC. Translating it yields CASSLNLRGPYGYTF.

The chain joins TRBV5-4 to TRBJ1-1; D is uncertain. Germline values: CDR1 SGHNT, CDR2 YYREEE (reference sequence). The CDR3 extends over 14 amino acids. Trimming cost V 8 bases and J 5 bases, with 19 bases left between them. The CDR3, as DNA: TGTGCCAGTTTGGTTTTTGGGAGAGGGACTGAAGCTTTCTTT. This gives the protein CASLVFGRGTEAFF.

This clone was seen more than once but under ten times. The rearrangement uses TRBV5-4 and TRBJ1-1, with 9 bases fitting TRBD1. Germline-derived CDR1 and CDR2 are SGHNT and YYREEE (reference sequence). CDR3 length: 12 residues. Trimming at V came to 4 bases and at J to 8 bases, leaving 3 bases not matched to a gene. The CDR3 here is CASSPDRGEAFF. In nucleotides, the CDR3 is TGTGCCAGCAGCCCGGACAGGGGCGAAGCTTTCTTT.

This chain joins TRBV19 and TRBJ2-1, with TRBD1 matching over 11 bases. Germline CDR1 reads LNHDA; CDR2 reads SQIVND (reference sequence). The CDR3 sequence is 14 residues long. The V and J ends lost 5 bases and 13 bases, in that order; junction bases with no gene match: 10. The CDR3 DNA sequence: TGTGCCAGTAGTCCTCTCCCCGGACAGGGGGCTCAGTTCTTC. Translating it yields CASSPLPGQGAQFF.

This sequence joins TRBV15 and TRBJ2-3; 9 nucleotides agree with TRBD2. CDR3 length equals 16 residues. Germline V lookup: CDR1 LNHNV, CDR2 YYDKDF (reference sequence). The V gene end was trimmed by 1 base and the J gene end by 2 bases; junction bases not matched to a gene: 4. The CDR3 bases are TGTGCCACCAGCAGAGGACTAGCGGAGGTCACAGATACGCAGTATTTT. Its protein is CATSRGLAEVTDTQYF.

The count of this clone is one. This clone may be a read error of a much larger clone one base away. The sample carries other DNA sequences with the same CDR3. This chain uses TRBV19 with TRBJ1-2; tentatively, D is TRBD1 (5 bases). CDR1 and CDR2 (germline): LNHDA, SQIVND (reference sequence). CDR3 length equals 15 residues. The CDR3 is CASTPRGTASYGYTF. DNA for the CDR3: TGTGCCAGTACCCCCAGAGGGACCGCCAGCTATGGCTACACTTTC.

The chain employs TRBV28 and TRBJ2-5; D is perhaps TRBD1 (5 bases). Trimming removed 7 bases from V and 2 bases from J, with 20 bases in between. The CDR3 spans 16 residues. Germline V gives CDR1 MDHEN, CDR2 SYDVKM. CDR3 sequence reads: CASTSSGRAGQETQYF. CDR3 bases: TGTGCCAGCACCTCCTCGGGCAGGGCTGGGCAAGAGACCCAGTACTTC.

The chain has TRBV5-1 and TRBJ2-5, with 8 bases identical to TRBD2. The length of the CDR3 is 14 residues. Germline lookup yields CDR1 SGHRS and CDR2 YFSETQ. The V gene end was trimmed by 4 bases and the J gene end by 4 bases; junction bases not matched to a gene: 6. The CDR3 DNA is TGCGCCAGCAGCGGGGGTACTAGCGGAGAGACCCAGTACTTC. Encoded protein: CASSGGTSGETQYF.